This is a list of T cell receptor beta chains from one sample in a study of CD8 T cells in ankylosing spondylitis. TCRdb used MiXCR to reprocess the 5' RACE reads, holding one entry per CDR3 protein. Of a few hundred thousand distinct CDR3 sequences in the sample, 7.5% to 9% were seen once. The sequenced sample was blood, either unsorted or a sorted T cell fraction (not recorded which). These receptors were obtained from a male donor with ankylosing spondylitis. CDR3s include the opening cysteine and the closing phenylalanine or tryptophan. Each record gives: V gene, clone size, D gene, J gene, CDR3 DNA, CDR3 protein. A D gene is named only where the DNA matches it firmly. Clone size is shown for a subset of rows, as once, few, many or a class of expanded clone.

v_call: TRBV6-5; clone_size: few; d_call: NA; j_call: TRBJ2-7; cdr3_nt: TGTGCCAGCAGTTACGGCAACTCCTACGAGCAGTACTTC; cdr3_aa: CASSYGNSYEQYF
v_call: TRBV7-3; clone_size: NA; d_call: NA; j_call: TRBJ2-2; cdr3_nt: TGTGCCAGCAGCATCCTACCAAACCCGAACACCGGGGAGCTGTTTTTT; cdr3_aa: CASSILPNPNTGELFF
v_call: TRBV18; clone_size: few; d_call: NA; j_call: TRBJ1-1; cdr3_nt: TGTGCCAGCTCACCTGTGATCAGAGGTGGCACTGAAGCTTTCTTT; cdr3_aa: CASSPVIRGGTEAFF
v_call: TRBV9; clone_size: many; d_call: TRBD1; j_call: TRBJ2-2; cdr3_nt: TGTGCCAGCAGCGCCCCTCGGCAGGGGGCACCTAGAAAAGGCGGGGAGCTGTTTTTT; cdr3_aa: CASSAPRQGAPRKGGELFF
v_call: TRBV12-3/TRBV12-4; clone_size: few; d_call: TRBD2; j_call: TRBJ2-1; cdr3_nt: TGTGCCAGCAGTTTAGCGGGAGGGCCTCCCCAGTTCTTC; cdr3_aa: CASSLAGGPPQFF
v_call: TRBV19; clone_size: few; d_call: NA; j_call: TRBJ2-7; cdr3_nt: TGTGCCAGTAGTCCCTACGGGGTCGACTACGAGCAGTACTTC; cdr3_aa: CASSPYGVDYEQYF
v_call: TRBV28; clone_size: NA; d_call: NA; j_call: TRBJ2-7; cdr3_nt: TGTGCCAGCAGTTCCGCCCGGCTAGACGAGCAGTACTTC; cdr3_aa: CASSSARLDEQYF
v_call: TRBV20-1; clone_size: NA; d_call: TRBD2; j_call: TRBJ2-1; cdr3_nt: TGCAGTGCTAGAGAGACTAGCGGGAGGGCCTGGGATGAGCAGTTCTTC; cdr3_aa: CSARETSGRAWDEQFF
v_call: TRBV27; clone_size: many; d_call: TRBD2; j_call: TRBJ2-7; cdr3_nt: TGTGCCAGCAGCCCCGGGACTAGCGGGAGGATATGGCGTTACGAGCAGTACTTC; cdr3_aa: CASSPGTSGRIWRYEQYF
v_call: TRBV20-1; clone_size: many; d_call: TRBD2; j_call: TRBJ2-7; cdr3_nt: TGCAGTGCTTTAGGGACTAGCCTCAGCTCCTACGAGCAGTACTTC; cdr3_aa: CSALGTSLSSYEQYF
v_call: TRBV7-9; clone_size: few; d_call: TRBD1; j_call: TRBJ1-6; cdr3_nt: TGTGCCAGCAGCTCTCCCGGGACAGGGCGGAATTCACCCCTCCACTTT; cdr3_aa: CASSSPGTGRNSPLHF
v_call: TRBV5-5; clone_size: few; d_call: NA; j_call: TRBJ2-7; cdr3_nt: TGTGCCAGCAGCTTCGGGCCAGCCCTAGGCTACGAGCAGTACTTC; cdr3_aa: CASSFGPALGYEQYF
v_call: TRBV12-3/TRBV12-4; clone_size: NA; d_call: TRBD1; j_call: TRBJ1-1; cdr3_nt: TGTGCCAGCAGCCCCCCGCAGGGGGCTTCGGCTTTCTTT; cdr3_aa: CASSPPQGASAFF
v_call: TRBV18; clone_size: NA; d_call: TRBD2; j_call: TRBJ2-1; cdr3_nt: TGTGCCAGCTCACCCCCCGGGGCGAGGACTAGCGGGAACAATGAGCAGTTCTTC; cdr3_aa: CASSPPGARTSGNNEQFF
v_call: TRBV2; clone_size: NA; d_call: NA; j_call: TRBJ2-7; cdr3_nt: TGTGCCAGCAGGAAAACAGTTACCTACGAGCAGTACTTC; cdr3_aa: CASRKTVTYEQYF
v_call: TRBV28; clone_size: few; d_call: NA; j_call: TRBJ2-7; cdr3_nt: TGTGCCAGCAGTAGACCGGGACAAGCCTACGAGCAGTACTTC; cdr3_aa: CASSRPGQAYEQYF
v_call: TRBV7-2; clone_size: few; d_call: NA; j_call: TRBJ2-3; cdr3_nt: TGTGCCAGCAGCTTAACCACGGGAAGGGCAGATACGCAGTATTTT; cdr3_aa: CASSLTTGRADTQYF
v_call: TRBV11-2; clone_size: many; d_call: NA; j_call: TRBJ2-2; cdr3_nt: TGTGCCAGCAGCTTAAACCGGGCCACGAACACCGGGGAGCTGTTTTTT; cdr3_aa: CASSLNRATNTGELFF
v_call: TRBV9; clone_size: many; d_call: NA; j_call: TRBJ2-3; cdr3_nt: TGTGCCAGCAGCCAGAACAGTCTTAGCACAGATACGCAGTATTTT; cdr3_aa: CASSQNSLSTDTQYF
v_call: TRBV29-1; clone_size: few; d_call: NA; j_call: TRBJ1-2; cdr3_nt: TGCAGCACGGACTATGGCTACACCTTC; cdr3_aa: CSTDYGYTF
v_call: TRBV7-9; clone_size: NA; d_call: NA; j_call: TRBJ2-3; cdr3_nt: TGTGCCAGCAGCTCGAGGGGGACCGTTTATCCAGATACGCAGTATTTT; cdr3_aa: CASSSRGTVYPDTQYF
v_call: TRBV7-8; clone_size: NA; d_call: NA; j_call: TRBJ2-3; cdr3_nt: TGTGCCAGCAGCCTTTGGACGGGATCAGATACGCAGTATTTT; cdr3_aa: CASSLWTGSDTQYF
v_call: TRBV5-1; clone_size: many; d_call: NA; j_call: TRBJ1-3; cdr3_nt: TGCGCCAGCAGCTTGGAGGGCAGTGGAAACACCATATATTTT; cdr3_aa: CASSLEGSGNTIYF
v_call: TRBV5-1; clone_size: NA; d_call: TRBD2; j_call: TRBJ2-1; cdr3_nt: TGCGCCAGCGCCTCCGCATTAGCGGGTACGGGTCTGGATGAGCAGTTCTTC; cdr3_aa: CASASALAGTGLDEQFF
v_call: TRBV6-6; clone_size: NA; d_call: NA; j_call: TRBJ1-1; cdr3_nt: TGTGCCAGCAGTACCGTAGGGCCCGCTGAAGCTTTCTTT; cdr3_aa: CASSTVGPAEAFF
v_call: TRBV5-6; clone_size: many; d_call: TRBD2; j_call: TRBJ2-7; cdr3_nt: TGTGCCAGCACCATTTGGACTAGCGGACGACACGAGCAGTACTTC; cdr3_aa: CASTIWTSGRHEQYF
v_call: TRBV29-1; clone_size: many; d_call: NA; j_call: TRBJ2-7; cdr3_nt: TGCAGCGCGGGAACCGGGACACCTTACGAGCAGTACTTC; cdr3_aa: CSAGTGTPYEQYF
v_call: TRBV11-2; clone_size: NA; d_call: TRBD1; j_call: TRBJ1-2; cdr3_nt: TGTGCCAGCAGCTCCAGGGGGATCTCCCGGGGCGTGGGCTATGGCTACACCTTC; cdr3_aa: CASSSRGISRGVGYGYTF
v_call: TRBV12-3/TRBV12-4; clone_size: few; d_call: NA; j_call: TRBJ2-5; cdr3_nt: TGTGCCAGCAGTTCCGGAGGTGGGCAAGAGACCCAGTACTTC; cdr3_aa: CASSSGGGQETQYF
v_call: TRBV7-6; clone_size: NA; d_call: NA; j_call: TRBJ2-3; cdr3_nt: TGTGCCAGCAGCTTAGAGGGTGGTTTTACGCAGTATTTT; cdr3_aa: CASSLEGGFTQYF
v_call: TRBV27; clone_size: NA; d_call: TRBD1; j_call: TRBJ1-1; cdr3_nt: TGTGCCAGCACCCATTTGACAGGGGCGATGAACACTGAAGCTTTCTTT; cdr3_aa: CASTHLTGAMNTEAFF
v_call: TRBV20-1; clone_size: NA; d_call: TRBD1; j_call: TRBJ1-2; cdr3_nt: TGCAGTGCTAGAGTCCCCGACAGGGCAGAAGGCTACACCTTC; cdr3_aa: CSARVPDRAEGYTF
v_call: TRBV6-5; clone_size: NA; d_call: TRBD1; j_call: TRBJ2-2; cdr3_nt: TGTGCCAGCAGTTACAACAGGGGGCGCCCCGGGGAGCTGTTTTTT; cdr3_aa: CASSYNRGRPGELFF
v_call: TRBV5-1; clone_size: NA; d_call: TRBD1; j_call: TRBJ2-7; cdr3_nt: TGCGCCAGCAGCCTACCGGACAGGGCCTACGAGCAGTACTTC; cdr3_aa: CASSLPDRAYEQYF
v_call: TRBV6-2/TRBV6-3; clone_size: NA; d_call: NA; j_call: TRBJ2-2; cdr3_nt: TGTGCCAGCAGTTCATGGGCCGGGGAGCTGTTTTTT; cdr3_aa: CASSSWAGELFF
v_call: TRBV6-1; clone_size: few; d_call: TRBD2; j_call: TRBJ2-1; cdr3_nt: TGTGCCAGCAGCAGAACCGGGACTAGCGTCGACAATGAGCAGTTCTTC; cdr3_aa: CASSRTGTSVDNEQFF
v_call: TRBV29-1; clone_size: many; d_call: NA; j_call: TRBJ2-4; cdr3_nt: TGCAGCGTGGCCCGGGATGACATTCAGTACTTC; cdr3_aa: CSVARDDIQYF
v_call: TRBV19; clone_size: few; d_call: NA; j_call: TRBJ2-5; cdr3_nt: TGTGCCAGTAGTAAACAGGGGACTCAAGAGACCCAGTACTTC; cdr3_aa: CASSKQGTQETQYF
v_call: TRBV5-1; clone_size: NA; d_call: NA; j_call: TRBJ2-1; cdr3_nt: TGCGCCAGCAGCTTGACAGGACTACTGAACAATGAGCAGTTCTTC; cdr3_aa: CASSLTGLLNNEQFF
v_call: TRBV4-1; clone_size: few; d_call: NA; j_call: TRBJ2-1; cdr3_nt: TGCGCCAGCAGCCATGTAGGAGGGGGGTACGATGAGCAGTTCTTC; cdr3_aa: CASSHVGGGYDEQFF
v_call: TRBV4-2; clone_size: many; d_call: NA; j_call: TRBJ2-7; cdr3_nt: TGTGCCAGCAGCCAAGATTCAGGGGTCTCCTACGAGCAGTACTTC; cdr3_aa: CASSQDSGVSYEQYF
v_call: TRBV9; clone_size: few; d_call: NA; j_call: TRBJ2-1; cdr3_nt: TGTGCCAGCAGCTTCCGGGACCCAAGGAACAATGAGCAGTTCTTC; cdr3_aa: CASSFRDPRNNEQFF
v_call: TRBV5-1; clone_size: few; d_call: TRBD2; j_call: TRBJ2-1; cdr3_nt: TGCGCCAGCAGCTTACTAGCGGGAAACAATGAGCAGTTCTTC; cdr3_aa: CASSLLAGNNEQFF
v_call: TRBV4-1; clone_size: NA; d_call: TRBD1; j_call: TRBJ2-1; cdr3_nt: TGCGCCAGCAGCCAAGTACAGGGGTTAGGGAATGAGCAGTTCTTC; cdr3_aa: CASSQVQGLGNEQFF
v_call: TRBV7-8; clone_size: NA; d_call: TRBD2; j_call: TRBJ2-1; cdr3_nt: TGTGCCAGCAGCTTATTACAAGCGGGAGCCCAGTTCTTC; cdr3_aa: CASSLLQAGAQFF
v_call: TRBV6-1; clone_size: many; d_call: TRBD2; j_call: TRBJ2-1; cdr3_nt: TGTGCCAGCAGTGAACTAGCGGGAGGAGGAGATGAGCAGTTCTTC; cdr3_aa: CASSELAGGGDEQFF
v_call: TRBV5-6; clone_size: NA; d_call: TRBD2; j_call: TRBJ2-7; cdr3_nt: TGTGCCAGCAGCTCCCCCCTTGGCCCAGCGGGGAACTACGAGCAGTACTTC; cdr3_aa: CASSSPLGPAGNYEQYF
v_call: TRBV7-9; clone_size: few; d_call: NA; j_call: TRBJ2-7; cdr3_nt: TGTGCCAGCAGCTTAGCGTCCGTCGGCTCCTACGAGCAGTACTTC; cdr3_aa: CASSLASVGSYEQYF
v_call: TRBV4-2; clone_size: many; d_call: TRBD2; j_call: TRBJ2-1; cdr3_nt: TGTGCCAGCAGCCGAGCTAGCGGGGGTTACAATGAGCAGTTCTTC; cdr3_aa: CASSRASGGYNEQFF
v_call: TRBV5-1; clone_size: many; d_call: NA; j_call: TRBJ2-5; cdr3_nt: TGCGCCAGCAGCTTACTGACAGAGATCCAAGAGACCCAGTACTTC; cdr3_aa: CASSLLTEIQETQYF
v_call: TRBV5-1; clone_size: NA; d_call: TRBD1; j_call: TRBJ1-5; cdr3_nt: TGCGCCAGCAGCCCGGGGGACAGGGGCTATAGCAATCAGCCCCAGCATTTT; cdr3_aa: CASSPGDRGYSNQPQHF
v_call: TRBV27; clone_size: NA; d_call: NA; j_call: TRBJ2-7; cdr3_nt: TGTGCCAGCGGGGGGCCCAGCTCCTACGAGCAGTACTTC; cdr3_aa: CASGGPSSYEQYF
v_call: TRBV13; clone_size: many; d_call: NA; j_call: TRBJ1-5; cdr3_nt: TGTGCCAGCAGCTACCCTGGTCAGCCCCAGCATTTT; cdr3_aa: CASSYPGQPQHF
v_call: TRBV12-5; clone_size: few; d_call: NA; j_call: TRBJ1-3; cdr3_nt: TGTGCTAGTGCAACAGGAGGGGTCGAGCCTGGAAACACCATATATTTT; cdr3_aa: CASATGGVEPGNTIYF